This note documents a single T cell receptor beta chain sequence. No antigen is known for it. This sample is drawn from a study of shared clonotypes between healthy human individuals. Study-wide results and limits: Relative to memory subsets, naive subsets generally showed larger estimated richness.

Trimming took off 5 bases at V and 6 bases at J, with 11 bases between the two ends. CDR3 length: 12 amino acids. The germline V gene encodes CDR1 SSHAT and CDR2 FNYEAQ (reference sequence). Deep was the level at which the assay was run. Each cell subset's genomic DNA was divided evenly among several immunoSEQ plates. Replicate PCRs from sorted subsets contained about 0.2 ug DNA, which is 29,000 or so T cell genomes. Repertoires were generated with immunoSEQ multiplex PCR, while TCRdb's copy carries only in-frame clones and drops some. The table records around 1.6 million clones, 98% of them present only once.

The source is a man aged 25-40 years in good health. Sample: naive CD4+ T cells sorted from blood. Sample subset: CD45RA+ positively selected. V and J are TRBV7-7 and TRBJ2-7; D gene unclear. CDR3 loop: CASSLPPGEQYF. The CDR3 nucleotides read TGTGCCAGCAGCCTCCCCCCTGGCGAGCAGTACTTC.